Listed here are 22 T cell receptor beta chains from one sample, sequenced in a study of cytomegalovirus exposure and HLA in healthy donors (dated by TCRdb to about 2017). The library was generated by the immunoSEQ multiplex PCR assay. Imported from immuneACCESS, the table was reduced by TCRdb to in-frame sequences with V and J called. These copies leave out some clones; in studies compared against another copy, an unresolved V gene accounts for under half, and the cause of the remainder is not known. This sample comprises 120,000 to 150,000 clones, over 80% of them detected only once. 4.5% to 5.5% of the sample goes to the ten largest clones. Material: PBMCs. Receptors were obtained from a young man in good health and CMV-seropositive.

The V and J genes are TRBV5-6 and TRBJ2-7, with D perhaps matching TRBD2 (6 bases). Germline-derived CDR1 and CDR2 are SGHDT and YYEEEE. The CDR3 runs to 16 residues. V dropped 7 bases and J dropped 0 bases, with 20 bases sitting between them. In DNA, the CDR3 is TGTGCCAGCGCTAGATCCCCGGGAGCCAGCTCCTACGAGCAGTACTTC. Its translation: CASARSPGASSYEQYF.

The CDR3 spells CASSIFGVANEKLFF. CDR3 DNA sequence: TGTGCCAGCAGTATCTTCGGAGTCGCTAATGAAAAACTGTTTTTT. The V call is TRBV6-5, the J call TRBJ1-4, with D unresolved. This CDR3 contains 15 residues. In germline, CDR1 is MNHEY, CDR2 SVGAGI. The V end was cut by 5 bases, the J end by 3 bases, with 13 bases between.

This sequence joins TRBV2 and TRBJ1-1; perhaps TRBD1 as D (5 bases). The CDR3 is made up of 11 amino acids. V lost 7 bases and J lost 9, with 12 bases in between. CDR1 is SNHLY and CDR2 is FYNNEI in the germline V gene. In DNA form, the CDR3 reads TGTGCCAGCAATTCCAGGGTACAAGCTTTCTTT. Encoded protein: CASNSRVQAFF.

The CDR3, as DNA: TGTGCCAGCAGCTTCGGGGCGGGGGCTCAAGAGACCCAGTACTTC. It is translated as CASSFGAGAQETQYF. The rearrangement uses TRBV7-3 and TRBJ2-5; maybe TRBD2 (7 bases). Looked up from germline, CDR1 is SGHTA and CDR2 is FQGTGA. This CDR3 comprises 15 residues. Trimming stripped 3 bases from V and 2 bases from J, with 13 bases between.

The chain recombines TRBV28 with TRBJ2-3; maybe TRBD2 (6 bases). V was trimmed by 8 bases and J by 0 bases, leaving 15 bases between them. The CDR3 totals 15 residues. Germline assignment: CDR1 MDHEN and CDR2 SYDVKM. In nucleotides, the CDR3 is TGTGCCAGCTTCTCAGGAGGGTGGAGCACAGATACGCAGTATTTT. This gives the protein CASFSGGWSTDTQYF.

The chain recombines TRBV7-9 with TRBJ2-1; 10 nucleotides match TRBD1. CDR3 size: 15 residues. V trimming: 3 bases; J trimming: 8 bases; junction bases outside the gene matches: 7. Per the germline V gene, CDR1 is SEHNR and CDR2 is FQNEAQ (reference sequence). The DNA of the CDR3 is TGTGCCAGCAGCTTTAGACAGGGGGCTTGGGATGAGCAGTTCTTC. The encoded protein is CASSFRQGAWDEQFF. Combining the CDR3 with reference TRBV7-9 and TRBJ2-1 gives the whole variable domain DTGVSQNPRHKITKRGQNVTFRCDPISEHNRLYWYRQTLGQGPEFLTYFQNEAQLEKSRLLSDRFSAERPKGSFSTLEIQRTEQGDSAMYLCASSFRQGAWDEQFFGPGTRLTVL.

The rearrangement links TRBV7-2 to TRBJ1-2; 10 bases match TRBD1. This CDR3 has 15 residues. The V gene's germline CDR1 is SGHTA and CDR2 FQGNSA. The trim removed 3 bases at V and 4 bases at J, leaving 5 bases unmatched. CDR3: CASSFRQGAIYGYTF. CDR3 DNA: TGTGCCAGCAGCTTTAGACAGGGGGCTATCTATGGCTACACCTTC.

As to this clone: Other DNA sequences in the same sample also yield this CDR3. This chain uses TRBV5-6 with TRBJ2-1; 7 nucleotides align to TRBD2. V lost 0 bases to trimming and J lost 0 bases; unmatched junction nucleotides: 0. The CDR3 spans 15 residues. Germline CDR1 is SGHDT and CDR2 is YYEEEE. Here the CDR3 DNA reads TGTGCCAGCAGCTTGGGCGGGAGCTCCTACAATGAGCAGTTCTTC. It codes for CASSLGGSSYNEQFF. Full variable domain (outside the CDR3, taken from reference TRBV5-6 and TRBJ2-1): DAGVTQSPTHLIKTRGQQVTLRCSPKSGHDTVSWYQQALGQGPQFIFQYYEEEERQRGNFPDRFSGHQFPNYSSELNVNALLLGDSALYLCASSLGGSSYNEQFFGPGTRLTVL.

The V call is TRBV30, the J call TRBJ1-2; TRBD1 aligns across 9 bases. After removal of 6 bases from V and 6 bases from J, the junction contained 17 bases not matched to a gene. The CDR3 loop spans 16 amino acids. The germline gives CDR1 GTSNPN, CDR2 SVGIG (reference sequence). The CDR3, as DNA: TGTGCCTGCCGACGAACCGAAAACAGGGGGCGCGATGGCTACACCTTC. Its translation is CACRRTENRGRDGYTF. Drawing the rest from reference TRBV30 and TRBJ1-2, the complete variable domain is SQTIHQWPATLVQPVGSPLSLECTVEGTSNPNLYWYRQAAGRGLQLLFYSVGIGQISSEVPQNLSASRPQDRQFILSSKKLLLSDSGFYLCACRRTENRGRDGYTFGSGTRLTVV.

V usage is TRBV6-5 and J usage is TRBJ2-1, with D possibly being TRBD2 (5 bases). The CDR3 runs 8 residues. Germline-derived CDR1 and CDR2 are MNHEY and SVGAGI. The ends were cut back, 11 bases at V and 9 bases at J, with 5 bases in the middle. CDR3 nucleotide sequence: TGTGCCGCGGGTGAGCAGTTCTTC. Protein sequence: CAAGEQFF.

The J gene is TRBJ1-5, the V gene TRBV6-5; 10 bases agree with TRBD1. Germline CDR1 and CDR2: MNHEY and SVGAGI. Trimming cost V 6 bases and J 1 base; bases outside gene matches: 3. The CDR3 consists of 15 residues. CDR3 in amino acids: CASRRQGASNQPQHF. CDR3 coding DNA: TGTGCCAGCAGAAGACAGGGGGCAAGCAATCAGCCCCAGCATTTT.

J is TRBJ1-5 and V is TRBV7-8, with 9 bases matching TRBD1. The CDR3 has 17 amino acids. Germline V gene lookup returns CDR1 SGHVS and CDR2 FQNEAQ. Trimming cost V 4 bases and J 4 bases; bases outside gene matches: 11. The CDR3 DNA follows: TGTGCCAGCAGCTCTGGGACAGGGATATTGGGGAATCAGCCCCAGCATTTT. It is translated as CASSSGTGILGNQPQHF.

The chain carries TRBV18 and TRBJ1-6; D gene ambiguous. The CDR3 contains 12 residues. Trimming removed 2 bases at V and 11 bases at J, with 7 bases between. Germline lookup yields CDR1 KGHSH and CDR2 LQKENI. DNA of the CDR3: TGTGCCAGCTCACCAGGAGGACCACCCCTCCACTTT. Translated: CASSPGGPPLHF.

The gene calls are TRBV28 and TRBJ1-5, with D possibly TRBD1 on 5 matching bases. Trimming pared 7 bases from V and 7 bases from J, leaving 14 bases between. Germline V gives CDR1 MDHEN, CDR2 SYDVKM. The CDR3 covers 13 residues. In DNA, the CDR3 is TGTGCCAGCACGCCTGGGGCTCGGCAGCCCCAGCATTTT. It is translated as CASTPGARQPQHF.

This chain joins TRBV19 and TRBJ1-1; D unclear. V was cut by 6 bases and J by 4 bases, with 6 bases left in between. CDR3 length equals 11 residues. Germline V gives CDR1 LNHDA, CDR2 SQIVND (reference sequence). CDR3 in amino acids: CASSHFTEAFF. Written as DNA, the CDR3 is TGTGCCAGTAGCCACTTCACTGAAGCTTTCTTT.

This chain joins TRBV27 and TRBJ2-1; the match to TRBD1 covers 8 bases. J was trimmed by 6 bases and V by 3 bases; bases with no gene match: 13. The germline V gene encodes CDR1 MNHEY and CDR2 SMNVEV (reference sequence). The CDR3 length is 17 residues. The CDR3 region has the DNA TGTGCCAGCAGTTTGTCCCCGCCGGGACAGGTCAGCAATGAGCAGTTCTTC. Translation gives CASSLSPPGQVSNEQFF.

CDR3 nucleotides: TGTGCCAGTAGTTATGAGGCTGGGGCCAACGTCCTGACTTTC. Translating it yields CASSYEAGANVLTF. The V call is TRBV19, the J call TRBJ2-6; D unclear. V was shortened by 5 bases and J by 2 bases, with 7 bases between the two germline ends. Germline CDR1 and CDR2: LNHDA and SQIVND (reference sequence). This CDR3 spans 14 amino acids.

V and J are TRBV30 and TRBJ2-7; 11 nucleotides match TRBD1. Germline V gene sequence: CDR1 GTSNPN, CDR2 SVGIG (reference sequence). V was pared by 3 bases and J by 3 bases, with 1 base of the junction left unmatched. This CDR3 has 13 residues. CDR3 sequence: CAWRDRGLYEQYF. For the CDR3, the DNA is TGTGCCTGGAGGGACAGGGGGCTCTACGAGCAGTACTTC.

The chain links TRBV6-1 to TRBJ1-5, with D maybe TRBD1 (6 bases). Germline V gives CDR1 MNHNS, CDR2 SASEGT. Deletions cut 6 bases from V and 3 bases from J, with 9 bases between. CDR3 length: 13 amino acids. The CDR3 nucleotides are TGTGCCAGCAGCAGGACAGTCAATCAGCCCCAGCATTTT. Protein sequence: CASSRTVNQPQHF.

V is TRBV6-5 and J is TRBJ1-5; D is unresolved. V dropped 8 bases and J dropped 3 bases, with 11 bases sitting between them. Germline V gives CDR1 MNHEY, CDR2 SVGAGI. CDR3 size: 13 residues. CDR3 sequence: CASSRVPNQPQHF. The CDR3 coding sequence is TGTGCCAGCTCACGGGTTCCCAATCAGCCCCAGCATTTT.

The chain joins TRBV19 to TRBJ1-5; 7 nucleotides line up with TRBD1. V was pared by 3 bases and J by 3 bases, with 5 bases of the junction left unmatched. This CDR3 spans 15 amino acids. The V gene's germline CDR1 is LNHDA and CDR2 SQIVND (reference sequence). CDR3 loop: CASSIRQGDNQPQHF. CDR3 DNA sequence: TGTGCCAGTAGTATCAGGCAGGGGGACAATCAGCCCCAGCATTTT.

This chain uses TRBV27 with TRBJ2-1; TRBD2 agrees at 11 bases. The V gene end was trimmed by 8 bases and the J gene end by 2 bases; junction bases not matched to a gene: 5. This CDR3 has 15 amino acids. From germline, CDR1 is MNHEY and CDR2 SMNVEV (reference sequence). CDR3 sequence: CASGSSGGPYNEQFF. CDR3 nucleotide sequence: TGTGCCAGCGGGTCTAGCGGGGGGCCCTACAATGAGCAGTTCTTC.